A single sample is the source of the 32 T cell receptor beta chains below, sequenced in a study of shared clonotypes between healthy human individuals. Some clones are missing from TCRdb's copy, which holds only in-frame ones; the method was immunoSEQ multiplex PCR. The sample includes about 380,000 clones, just over 95% of them seen just once. Specimen: memory CD8+ T cells sorted from blood. The subset denotes: CD45RO+ cells pooled with CCR7-negative TemRA cells. These receptors all come from a man aged 25-40 years in good health.

This clone has just one count. This sample also contains other DNA sequences that code for the same CDR3. The CDR3 loop is CASSIRESYEQYF. Here the CDR3 DNA reads TGTGCCAGTAGTATAAGGGAAAGCTACGAGCAGTACTTC. J is TRBJ2-7 and V is TRBV19; D remains unclear. The length of the CDR3 is 13 residues. V gave up 2 bases and J gave up 3 bases, with 8 bases separating them. From germline, CDR1 is LNHDA and CDR2 SQIVND (reference sequence).

This chain joins TRBV28 and TRBJ1-5; D is unresolved. V lost 6 bases to trimming and J lost 2 bases, with 8 bases between them. The CDR3 is 13 amino acids. Germline V lookup: CDR1 MDHEN, CDR2 SYDVKM. The CDR3 loop is CASSSSGNQPQHF. For the CDR3, the DNA is TGTGCCAGCAGCTCCTCCGGCAATCAGCCCCAGCATTTT.

V is TRBV11-1 and J is TRBJ2-7; 8 positions agree with TRBD2. The CDR3 covers 15 residues. The germline V gene has CDR1 SGHAT and CDR2 FQDESV (reference sequence). V trimming: 1 base; J trimming: 1 base; junction bases outside the gene matches: 3. The CDR3 nucleotides read TGTGCCAGCAGCTTAGGGCTAGCGGGTTCCTACGAGCAGTACTTC. This encodes CASSLGLAGSYEQYF.

J is TRBJ2-3 and V is TRBV28; 16 bases are a match to TRBD2. Germline trimming cut 3 bases from V and 7 bases from J; bases unmatched to any gene: 4. CDR1 and CDR2 from the germline V gene are MDHEN and SYDVKM. There are 16 residues in the CDR3. The CDR3: CASSFGTSGRANTQYF. The DNA for the CDR3 is TGTGCCAGCAGTTTTGGGACTAGCGGGAGGGCAAATACGCAGTATTTT.

The chain uses TRBV19 and TRBJ2-3; tentatively, D is TRBD2 (5 bases). This CDR3 contains 15 residues. CDR1 LNHDA and CDR2 SQIVND come from the germline V gene (reference sequence). Trimming shortened V by 5 bases and J by 0 bases, and 12 bases separated the two germline ends. The CDR3 reads CASSLTRGSTDTQYF. As DNA, the CDR3 is TGTGCCAGTAGTCTTACTAGAGGTAGCACAGATACGCAGTATTTT.

Notes on this clone: Other DNA sequences in the same sample also yield this CDR3. V usage is TRBV19 and J usage is TRBJ2-2; D not resolved. V was shortened by 2 bases and J by 3 bases, with 4 bases between the two germline ends. Germline V gene lookup returns CDR1 LNHDA and CDR2 SQIVND (reference sequence). The CDR3 has 13 amino acids. CDR3 amino acids: CASSIRDTGELFF. The CDR3 DNA reads TGTGCCAGTAGTATACGGGACACCGGGGAGCTGTTTTTT.

Comments on this clone: This sample also contains other DNA sequences that code for the same CDR3. This chain links TRBV7-8 with TRBJ2-7, with 11 bases matching TRBD2. Germline CDR1 and CDR2: SGHVS and FQNEAQ. The V and J ends lost 5 bases and 2 bases, in that order; junction bases with no gene match: 2. The CDR3 is 14 residues long. The CDR3 DNA is TGTGCCAGCAGCCTGGGACTAGCGGCCTACGAGCAGTACTTC. This translates into CASSLGLAAYEQYF.

The gene calls are TRBV12-5 and TRBJ1-1; D possibly corresponds to TRBD1 (5 bases). Germline values: CDR1 LGHNT, CDR2 FRNRAP. The length of the CDR3 is 13 residues. V was cut by 5 bases and J by 6 bases, with 13 bases left in between. CDR3 sequence: CASGPQGGAEAFF. As DNA, the CDR3 is TGTGCTAGTGGTCCTCAGGGCGGAGCTGAAGCTTTCTTT.

The chain links TRBV7-8 to TRBJ1-5; no firm D call. Germline lookup yields CDR1 SGHVS and CDR2 FQNEAQ. CDR3 length: 14 residues. V shed 1 base and J shed 6 bases, with 10 bases lying between them. CDR3 DNA sequence: TGTGCCAGCAGCTTAGGCGGCAATGGTCAGCCCCAGCATTTT. It codes for CASSLGGNGQPQHF.

The V call is TRBV4-1, the J call TRBJ1-1; D not certain. V gave up 1 base and J gave up 5 bases, with 11 bases separating them. CDR1 and CDR2 (germline): MGHRA, YSYEKL. There are 14 residues in the CDR3. The CDR3 region is CASSQAEGRTEAFF. The DNA of the CDR3 is TGCGCCAGCAGCCAAGCGGAGGGAAGAACTGAAGCTTTCTTT.

The rearrangement joins TRBV6-5 to TRBJ2-3; 10 positions agree with TRBD1. V dropped 4 bases and J dropped 6; count of bases not matched to a gene: 7. CDR3 size: 15 residues. Germline V gives CDR1 MNHEY, CDR2 SVGAGI. In DNA form, the CDR3 reads TGTGCCAGCAGTTCATCCGGGACAGGGGAGGATACGCAGTATTTT. Translation gives CASSSSGTGEDTQYF.

V is TRBV18 and J is TRBJ2-7; 10 bases match TRBD2. CDR1 and CDR2 from the germline V gene are KGHSH and LQKENI. CDR3 length equals 15 residues. The trim removed 2 bases at V and 5 bases at J, leaving 6 bases unmatched. CDR3 sequence: CASSPAPSGSNEQYF. The CDR3 DNA reads TGTGCCAGCTCACCAGCCCCTAGCGGGAGCAACGAGCAGTACTTC.

The rearrangement links TRBV19 to TRBJ2-2; 7 nucleotides line up with TRBD2. Germline CDR1 and CDR2: LNHDA and SQIVND (reference sequence). CDR3 length equals 14 residues. J lost 5 bases, V lost 3 bases, and 3 bases had no gene match. Here the CDR3 reads CASSIGGRTGELFF. The CDR3, as DNA: TGTGCCAGTAGTATCGGGGGGAGGACCGGGGAGCTGTTTTTT.

This clone was detected only once. This chain links TRBV5-4 with TRBJ2-1; D is unresolved. This CDR3 has 13 residues. V lost 4 bases to trimming and J lost 4 bases, with 9 bases between them. Germline-derived CDR1 and CDR2 are SGHNT and YYREEE (reference sequence). The CDR3 bases are TGTGCCAGCAGCCTAGTCCTTTACAATGAGCAGTTCTTC. Amino acid sequence: CASSLVLYNEQFF.

In its sample, this clone was seen once. This rearrangement joins TRBV21-1 to TRBJ2-7; the table names TRBD1, a call not compared with the DNA. TRBV21-1 corresponds to a pseudogene. The CDR3 spans 16 residues. This chain's CDR3 is CASSKEDRRVGYEQYF. CDR3 bases: TGTGCCAGCAGCAAAGAAGACAGGCGGGTTGGCTACGAGCAGTACTTC.

The chain recombines TRBV14 with TRBJ2-7; a possible D gene is TRBD2 (5 bases). This CDR3 contains 15 residues. Between the trimmed V and J ends, which lost 0 bases and 3 bases, there was a span of 12 bases. Germline V gene sequence: CDR1 SGHDN, CDR2 FVKESK. The CDR3 DNA reads as TGTGCCAGCAGCCAAGAAACTAGTTCTTTCTACGAGCAGTACTTC. Encoded protein: CASSQETSSFYEQYF.

In nucleotides, the CDR3 is TGTGCCAGCTCACCCTCAGTAAGCTCCTACAATGAGCAGTTCTTC. This encodes CASSPSVSSYNEQFF. V and J are TRBV18 and TRBJ2-1, with D unresolved. CDR1 and CDR2 (germline): KGHSH, LQKENI. Deletions cut 3 bases from V and 0 bases from J, with 9 bases between. The CDR3 length is 15 residues.

The chain has TRBV27 and TRBJ1-1, with unresolved D. This CDR3 contains 16 residues. CDR1 is MNHEY, CDR2 SMNVEV, per germline (reference sequence). The V end lost 5 bases, the J end lost 1 base, and 17 bases lay between the germline ends. CDR3 DNA sequence: TGTGCCAGCAGTCTTTCCCCCCGACGGGGGAACACTGAAGCTTTCTTT. This encodes CASSLSPRRGNTEAFF.

This clone was observed a few times. The genes are TRBV5-5 and TRBJ1-1; D ambiguous. Germline values: CDR1 SGHKS, CDR2 YYEKEE (reference sequence). The CDR3 is 14 amino acids. V was trimmed by 0 bases and J by 0 bases, leaving 6 bases between them. The chain's CDR3 is CASSLVLMNTEAFF. The DNA of the CDR3 is TGTGCCAGCAGCTTGGTACTGATGAACACTGAAGCTTTCTTT.

The CDR3 is CASSPIGLADVDTQYF. The CDR3 DNA follows: TGTGCCAGCAGCCCTATCGGGCTAGCGGACGTGGATACGCAGTATTTT. This chain uses TRBV5-4 with TRBJ2-3, with 7 bases that match TRBD2. CDR3 length: 16 amino acids. CDR1 and CDR2 (germline): SGHNT, YYREEE (reference sequence). The V gene end was trimmed by 4 bases and the J gene end by 6 bases; junction bases not matched to a gene: 14.

The chain links TRBV7-3 to TRBJ2-3, with 7 bases matching TRBD2. Trimming took 0 bases from V and 5 from J; bases not matched to a gene: 11. The CDR3 has 17 amino acids. Germline-derived CDR1 and CDR2 are SGHTA and FQGTGA. The CDR3 DNA follows: TGTGCCAGCAGCTTAACGGCAGGGCGGGGAGGGAGAGATACGCAGTATTTT. Protein product: CASSLTAGRGGRDTQYF.

The V gene is TRBV7-9, the J gene TRBJ1-1; D is undetermined. The V end lost 1 base, the J end lost 5 bases, and 8 bases lay between the germline ends. Per germline, CDR1 SEHNR and CDR2 FQNEAQ (reference sequence). The CDR3 contains 13 residues. DNA of the CDR3: TGTGCCAGCAGCTTAGGTGAAAGGACTGAAGCTTTCTTT. This codes for CASSLGERTEAFF.

This clone was counted a single time. This chain joins TRBV14 and TRBJ2-2, with D perhaps matching TRBD1 (5 bases). Trimming stripped 4 bases from V and 0 bases from J, with 6 bases between. Germline assignment: CDR1 SGHDN and CDR2 FVKESK. This CDR3 is built from 14 residues. In nucleotides, the CDR3 is TGTGCCAGCAGCCGACAGCCGAACACCGGGGAGCTGTTTTTT. This encodes CASSRQPNTGELFF. The variable domain in full, completed from reference TRBV14 and TRBJ2-2, reads EAGVTQFPSHSVIEKGQTVTLRCDPISGHDNLYWYRRVMGKEIKFLLHFVKESKQDESGMPNNRFLAERTGGTYSTLKVQPAELEDSGVYFCASSRQPNTGELFFGEGSRLTVL.

This chain links TRBV5-1 with TRBJ2-2, with no clear D. Between the trimmed V and J ends, which lost 0 bases and 5 bases, there was a span of 8 bases. Looked up from germline, CDR1 is SGHRS and CDR2 is YFSETQ. The CDR3 runs 14 residues. CDR3 loop: CASSLEYGTGELFF. The CDR3 DNA is TGCGCCAGCAGCTTGGAGTACGGTACCGGGGAGCTGTTTTTT.

This chain joins TRBV5-1 and TRBJ2-3; TRBD2 matches at 7 bases. V lost 0 bases to trimming and J lost 0 bases; unmatched junction nucleotides: 4. This CDR3 is built from 16 residues. Germline V gene lookup returns CDR1 SGHRS and CDR2 YFSETQ. The CDR3 region is CASSLVSGRSTDTQYF. The CDR3 DNA reads TGCGCCAGCAGCTTGGTTAGCGGGCGTAGCACAGATACGCAGTATTTT. The complete variable domain, with remaining parts taken from reference TRBV5-1 and TRBJ2-3, reads KAGVTQTPRYLIKTRGQQVTLSCSPISGHRSVSWYQQTPGQGLQFLFEYFSETQRNKGNFPGRFSGRQFSNSRSEMNVSTLELGDSALYLCASSLVSGRSTDTQYFGPGTRLTVL.

The V gene is TRBV19, the J gene TRBJ1-2; 9 nucleotides line up with TRBD1. The V and J ends lost 5 bases and 4 bases, in that order; junction bases with no gene match: 8. The CDR3 contains 15 residues. The V gene's germline CDR1 is LNHDA and CDR2 SQIVND (reference sequence). The CDR3 sequence is CASSSPGQGGYGYTF. The CDR3 bases are TGTGCCAGTAGTTCCCCGGGACAGGGAGGCTATGGCTACACCTTC.

The table lists this clone with a count of one. This chain connects TRBV7-6 to TRBJ2-3; TRBD2 matches 7 bases. The V and J ends lost 6 bases and 5 bases, in that order; junction bases with no gene match: 8. The CDR3 is made up of 14 amino acids. The V gene's germline CDR1 is SGHVS and CDR2 FNYEAQ. CDR3 loop: CASSQAGVKDTQYF. CDR3 sequence (DNA): TGTGCCAGCAGTCAGGCGGGAGTAAAAGATACGCAGTATTTT.

The V and J genes are TRBV13 and TRBJ2-3; 7 nucleotides line up with TRBD2. Germline lookup yields CDR1 PRHDT and CDR2 FYEKMQ (reference sequence). J gave up 5 bases and V 2 bases, and 1 base lay outside the gene matches. The CDR3 contains 13 residues. The CDR3 region is CASSLWGGDTQYF. CDR3 sequence (DNA): TGTGCCAGCAGCTTATGGGGGGGAGATACGCAGTATTTT.

The V gene is TRBV10-1, the J gene TRBJ2-3; 12 bases are shared with TRBD2. V dropped 0 bases and J dropped 3; count of bases not matched to a gene: 7. Germline V gene lookup returns CDR1 WNHNN and CDR2 SYGVQD (reference sequence). The CDR3 runs 18 residues. The CDR3 bases are TGCGCCAGCAGTGAGTCAGGCCTAGCGGGAGGGACGACAGATACGCAGTATTTT. It translates to CASSESGLAGGTTDTQYF.

V usage is TRBV11-3 and J usage is TRBJ2-2, with TRBD2 identical over 9 bases. The CDR3 consists of 16 residues. V gave up 2 bases and J gave up 4 bases; unmatched junction bases: 5. CDR1 is SGHNT, CDR2 YENEEA, per germline. CDR3: CASSLRAGGGTGELFF. The CDR3 DNA follows: TGTGCCAGCAGCTTAAGAGCGGGAGGCGGCACCGGGGAGCTGTTTTTT.

CDR3 loop: CASSIMRGVSYNEQFF. The CDR3 region has the DNA TGTGCCAGTAGTATAATGAGGGGGGTCTCTTACAATGAGCAGTTCTTC. The V call is TRBV19, the J call TRBJ2-1; D may match TRBD1 or TRBD2 (6 bases each). There are 16 residues in the CDR3. V shed 2 bases and J shed 4 bases, with 15 bases lying between them. Germline CDR1 reads LNHDA; CDR2 reads SQIVND (reference sequence).

The chain joins TRBV1 to TRBJ2-7; the table's D call, TRBD2, was not checked against the DNA. TRBV1 is termed a pseudogene. This CDR3 is 13 amino acids long. The CDR3 is CTSSQVTIYEQYF. Here the CDR3 DNA reads TGCACCAGCAGCCAGGTGACTATCTACGAGCAGTACTTC.